The clone carrying this TCR beta chain was recorded a few times. TCRdb re-derived calls from the RT-PCR reads in MiXCR, one entry per CDR3 protein. The table includes fewer than 800,000 distinct CDR3 sequences, 12% to 15% detected once. CDR1 and CDR2 from the germline V gene are SEHNR and FQNEAQ (reference sequence). Trimming cost V 3 bases and J 1 base; bases outside gene matches: 13. This CDR3 comprises 18 residues. The source material was memory CD4+ T cells from blood. This TCR derives from a female donor in good health, serving as a healthy control. J is TRBJ2-3 and V is TRBV7-9, with 7 positions matching TRBD1. The CDR3 DNA reads as TGTGCCAGCAGCTTCACATTACAGGGGATTAGGGGCACAGATACGCAGTATTTT. Residues: CASSFTLQGIRGTDTQYF. The variable domain in full, with the rest retrieved from reference TRBV7-9 and TRBJ2-3, is DTGVSQNPRHKITKRGQNVTFRCDPISEHNRLYWYRQTLGQGPEFLTYFQNEAQLEKSRLLSDRFSAERPKGSFSTLEIQRTEQGDSAMYLCASSFTLQGIRGTDTQYFGPGTRLTVL.